A single sample gave rise to the 23 T cell receptor beta chains below, sequenced in a study of blood T cell repertoires in COVID-19. Sequencing was performed with immunoSEQ multiplex PCR; in TCRdb, only in-frame clones are kept and a portion is missing. Of approximately 15,000 clones listed, about 93% were seen once; the top ten hold more than 4%. Sample: peripheral blood. These receptors all come from a man aged 60 to 69 with active COVID-19.

The V gene is TRBV3-1 (or the pseudogene TRBV3-2), the J gene TRBJ2-6, with TRBD2 identical over 10 bases. V shed 4 bases and J 0 bases; nucleotides not matched to a gene: 3. The CDR3 contains 17 residues. The germline gives CDR1 LGHDT, CDR2 YNNKEL (reference sequence). The CDR3 sequence: CASSPGTSASGANVLTF. CDR3 nucleotides: TGTGCCAGCAGCCCCGGGACTAGCGCCTCTGGGGCCAACGTCCTGACTTTC.

J is TRBJ2-3 and V is TRBV3-1 (or the pseudogene TRBV3-2), with 8 bases matching TRBD2. The V segment lost 3 bases and the J segment 3 bases; nucleotides outside the gene matches: 8. Germline CDR1 reads LGHDT; CDR2 reads YNNKEL (reference sequence). CDR3 length: 16 amino acids. CDR3 bases: TGTGCCAGCAGCCACAGGCGGGGGGCGCGGACAGATACGCAGTATTTT. It encodes CASSHRRGARTDTQYF.

The gene calls are TRBV18 and TRBJ2-3; TRBD2 matches 7 bases. The J segment lost 5 bases and the V segment lost 3 bases, leaving 11 bases of the junction unmatched. From germline, CDR1 is KGHSH and CDR2 LQKENI. The CDR3 sequence is 16 residues long. The CDR3 loop is CASSPRAGGRLDTQYF. The CDR3 nucleotides are TGTGCCAGCTCACCGCGCGCCGGGGGGAGATTAGATACGCAGTATTTT.

The rearrangement links TRBV3-1 (or the pseudogene TRBV3-2) to TRBJ2-1; possibly TRBD2 for D (6 bases). This CDR3 region has 14 residues. From germline, CDR1 is LGHDT and CDR2 YNNKEL (reference sequence). V was clipped by 3 bases and J by 6 bases, with 12 bases between them. The CDR3 nucleotides are TGTGCCAGCAGCCAGAGCGGGCGGGCCAATGAGCAGTTCTTC. Residues: CASSQSGRANEQFF.

This chain connects TRBV5-1 to TRBJ1-4; 10 nucleotides match TRBD1. This CDR3 is 16 amino acids long. V trimming: 3 bases; J trimming: 8 bases; junction bases outside the gene matches: 10. CDR1 is SGHRS, CDR2 YFSETQ, per germline. DNA for the CDR3: TGCGCCAGCAGCTCCGGGACAGGGGTGGGTAGCGAAAAACTGTTTTTT. It yields the protein CASSSGTGVGSEKLFF. Variable domain in full (rest from reference TRBV5-1 and TRBJ1-4): KAGVTQTPRYLIKTRGQQVTLSCSPISGHRSVSWYQQTPGQGLQFLFEYFSETQRNKGNFPGRFSGRQFSNSRSEMNVSTLELGDSALYLCASSSGTGVGSEKLFFGSGTQLSVL.

The J gene is TRBJ1-3, the V gene TRBV11-2, with no clear D. Germline V lookup: CDR1 SGHAT, CDR2 FQNNGV. V lost 5 bases to trimming and J lost 4 bases, with 21 bases between them. The CDR3 is made up of 17 amino acids. The CDR3 reads CASSQWWIGGSGNTIYF. The CDR3 bases are TGTGCCAGCAGCCAGTGGTGGATTGGAGGGTCAGGAAACACCATATATTTT.

The gene calls are TRBV2 and TRBJ2-2, with TRBD2 identical over 15 bases. The germline CDR1 and CDR2 sequences are SNHLY and FYNNEI. The J segment lost 6 bases and the V segment lost 6 bases, leaving 2 bases of the junction unmatched. CDR3 length equals 15 residues. The CDR3 nucleotides read TGTGCCAGCAGAGGACTAGCGGGGGGGCCCGGGGAGCTGTTTTTT. This encodes CASRGLAGGPGELFF.

The gene calls are TRBV5-1 and TRBJ2-1, with 8 bases lining up with TRBD2. The CDR3 has 15 amino acids. Germline V lookup: CDR1 SGHRS, CDR2 YFSETQ. The V and J ends lost 2 bases and 6 bases, in that order; junction bases with no gene match: 7. DNA of the CDR3: TGCGCCAGCAGCTTTTCCGGGACTAGTCTCAATGAGCAGTTCTTC. Its translation is CASSFSGTSLNEQFF.

V usage is TRBV19 and J usage is TRBJ1-4, with TRBD1 identical over 7 bases. With V trimmed by 9 bases and J by 3 bases, 7 bases remained unmatched. CDR1 is LNHDA, CDR2 SQIVND, per germline (reference sequence). The CDR3 contains 14 residues. The CDR3 region is CASKTGDANEKLFF. In nucleotides, the CDR3 is TGTGCCAGCAAAACAGGGGATGCTAATGAAAAACTGTTTTTT.

The gene calls are TRBV2 and TRBJ1-4; D ambiguous. V lost 8 bases, J lost 5 bases, and 12 bases lay in between. The CDR3 covers 13 residues. From germline, CDR1 is SNHLY and CDR2 FYNNEI. CDR3 in DNA: TGTGCCAGCGAGGGAACACTAAATGAAAAACTGTTTTTT. It yields the protein CASEGTLNEKLFF.

The chain carries TRBV4-1 and TRBJ2-3, with 13 bases lining up with TRBD2. Germline CDR1 reads MGHRA; CDR2 reads YSYEKL. This CDR3 region has 18 residues. V gave up 4 bases and J gave up 4 bases; unmatched junction bases: 11. The CDR3 here is CASSRTLAGGPPSDTQYF. The CDR3 DNA reads as TGCGCCAGCAGCCGAACACTAGCGGGGGGGCCTCCCTCAGATACGCAGTATTTT.

In DNA form, the CDR3 reads TGTGCCAGCAGCCGTACTAGCGGGGTTGGAGATACGCAGTATTTT. Protein sequence: CASSRTSGVGDTQYF. The chain joins TRBV9 to TRBJ2-3, with TRBD2 matching over 10 bases. Germline V CDR1 and CDR2: SGDLS, YYNGEE. The CDR3 has 15 amino acids. V was pared by 4 bases and J by 5 bases, with 7 bases of the junction left unmatched.

This clone showed up just once. The gene calls are TRBV5-4 and TRBJ1-2; weak D call: TRBD1 (5 bases). Germline V gene lookup returns CDR1 SGHNT and CDR2 YYREEE (reference sequence). CDR3 length: 16 residues. V was clipped by 4 bases and J by 2 bases, with 18 bases between them. This CDR3 is CASSPMVVTANYGYTF. Here the CDR3 DNA reads TGTGCCAGCAGCCCCATGGTGGTGACAGCGAACTATGGCTACACCTTC.

V is TRBV19 and J is TRBJ1-1, with D possibly being TRBD1 (5 bases). Germline V gives CDR1 LNHDA, CDR2 SQIVND (reference sequence). This CDR3 is built from 13 residues. V dropped 7 bases and J dropped 4 bases, with 13 bases sitting between them. The CDR3, as DNA: TGTGCCAGTAATCCCACGGGGGGCACTGAAGCTTTCTTT. It encodes CASNPTGGTEAFF.

J is TRBJ2-5 and V is TRBV18, with D possibly matching TRBD1 (5 bases). The V end was cut by 4 bases, the J end by 1 base, with 13 bases between. Looked up from germline, CDR1 is KGHSH and CDR2 is LQKENI. The CDR3 is 15 residues long. This chain's CDR3 is CASSLRQNPQETQYF. CDR3 DNA sequence: TGTGCCAGCTCACTGAGACAGAACCCCCAAGAGACCCAGTACTTC. Filled out from reference TRBV18 and TRBJ2-5, the complete variable domain reads NAGVMQNPRHLVRRRGQEARLRCSPMKGHSHVYWYRQLPEEGLKFMVYLQKENIIDESGMPKERFSAEFPKEGPSILRIQQVVRGDSAAYFCASSLRQNPQETQYFGPGTRLLVL.

Details on this clone: The junction and the germline gene differ at one end; a read error may be behind it. This rearrangement joins TRBV3-1 (or the pseudogene TRBV3-2) to TRBJ2-5, with D perhaps matching TRBD2 (6 bases). Per germline, CDR1 LGHDT and CDR2 YNNKEL (reference sequence). The CDR3 totals 12 residues. CDR3: CASSHGTGLKDF. As DNA, the CDR3 is TGTGCCAGCAGCCATGGCACGGGACTCAAGGACTTC.

The CDR3 region is CASSELGWRSTDTQYF. The CDR3 DNA reads as TGTGCCAGCAGTGAACTAGGCTGGAGGAGCACAGATACGCAGTATTTT. The chain couples TRBV6-1 to TRBJ2-3, with a possible D match to TRBD2 (5 bases). Trimming removed 2 bases at V and 0 bases at J, with 12 bases between. Germline V gives CDR1 MNHNS, CDR2 SASEGT. This CDR3 has 16 amino acids.

This rearrangement joins TRBV6-2 or TRBV6-3 to TRBJ2-7; 14 bases line up with TRBD2. Trimming took 5 bases from V and 1 from J; bases not matched to a gene: 4. This CDR3 region has 16 residues. Germline values: CDR1 MNHEY, CDR2 SVGEGT. The CDR3 region has the DNA TGTGCCAGCAGTGACGGGACTAGCGGGGGATCCTACGAGCAGTACTTC. Translating gives CASSDGTSGGSYEQYF.

This chain links TRBV4-1 with TRBJ2-5; 12 bases map to TRBD1. CDR1 MGHRA and CDR2 YSYEKL come from the germline V gene. The CDR3 consists of 19 residues. V lost 2 bases and J lost 4; bases outside the gene matches: 14. The CDR3 coding sequence is TGCGCCAGCAGCCAATTATTGGGACAGGGGGCCGATAAGAGAGAGACCCAGTACTTC. Its translation is CASSQLLGQGADKRETQYF.

V gene TRBV19 combines with J gene TRBJ2-7; the D gene is possibly TRBD1 (7 bases). The CDR3 has 13 residues. From germline, CDR1 is LNHDA and CDR2 SQIVND (reference sequence). V dropped 6 bases and J dropped 4 bases, with 13 bases sitting between them. The CDR3 DNA reads TGTGCCAGTAGCACGACAGGGAGGTACGAGCAGTACTTC. Its translation is CASSTTGRYEQYF.

J is TRBJ2-7 and V is TRBV4-1; 7 bases are a match to TRBD1. J was trimmed by 4 bases and V by 3 bases; bases with no gene match: 9. The CDR3 length is 15 residues. Germline assignment: CDR1 MGHRA and CDR2 YSYEKL. CDR3 nucleotide sequence: TGCGCCAGCAGCCACCCCCGGGACAGTTTATACGAGCAGTACTTC. It is translated as CASSHPRDSLYEQYF.

This clone was seen only a few times. The V call is TRBV9, the J call TRBJ2-5, with D perhaps matching TRBD2 (6 bases). Deletions cut 0 bases from V and 5 bases from J, with 14 bases between. CDR1 is SGDLS, CDR2 YYNGEE, per germline. CDR3 size: 15 residues. Written as DNA, the CDR3 is TGTGCCAGCAGCGTAGATAGCGGACGAGGGGAGACCCAGTACTTC. Protein: CASSVDSGRGETQYF. The full variable domain, completed using reference TRBV9 and TRBJ2-5, is DSGVTQTPKHLITATGQRVTLRCSPRSGDLSVYWYQQSLDQGLQFLIQYYNGEERAKGNILERFSAQQFPDLHSELNLSSLELGDSALYFCASSVDSGRGETQYFGPGTRLLVL.

This chain joins TRBV6-4 and TRBJ1-2; maybe TRBD1 (5 bases). This CDR3 has 14 residues. Germline assignment: CDR1 MRHNA and CDR2 SNTAGT. Deletions cut 2 bases from V and 7 bases from J, with 14 bases between. CDR3 sequence: CASSDKGKLGGYTF. The CDR3 nucleotides read TGTGCCAGCAGTGACAAGGGGAAGTTGGGTGGCTACACCTTC.